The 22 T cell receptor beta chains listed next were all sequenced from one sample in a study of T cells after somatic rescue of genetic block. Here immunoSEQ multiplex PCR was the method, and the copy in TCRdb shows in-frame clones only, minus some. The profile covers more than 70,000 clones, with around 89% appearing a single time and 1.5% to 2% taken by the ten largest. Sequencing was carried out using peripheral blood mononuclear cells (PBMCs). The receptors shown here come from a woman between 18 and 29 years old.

CDR3 nucleotide sequence: TGTGCCAGCAGCCGGACAGGGGTTGGCAATCAGCCCCAGCATTTT. Its protein is CASSRTGVGNQPQHF. The chain couples TRBV6-5 to TRBJ1-5, with 9 bases matching TRBD1. This CDR3 is 15 amino acids long. The J segment lost 2 bases and the V segment lost 6 bases, leaving 5 bases of the junction unmatched. Germline V gene data show CDR1 as MNHEY and CDR2 as SVGAGI.

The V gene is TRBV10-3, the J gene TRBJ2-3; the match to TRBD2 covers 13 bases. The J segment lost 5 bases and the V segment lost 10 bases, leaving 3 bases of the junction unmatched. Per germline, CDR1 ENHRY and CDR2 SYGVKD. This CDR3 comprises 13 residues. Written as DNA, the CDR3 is TGTGCCACACGGACTAGCGGGGGAGATACGCAGTATTTT. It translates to CATRTSGGDTQYF.

In nucleotides, the CDR3 is TGTGCCAGCAGTTTTGGTGGAACCTTCTCGGGTAGCGGGAGTTCTTCCTACAATGAGCAGTTCTTC. Its translation is CASSFGGTFSGSGSSSYNEQFF. The chain carries TRBV27 and TRBJ2-1; TRBD2 matches at 9 bases. Trimming removed 3 bases from V and 1 base from J; junction bases left unmatched: 22. Germline CDR1 and CDR2: MNHEY and SMNVEV (reference sequence). This CDR3 spans 22 amino acids.

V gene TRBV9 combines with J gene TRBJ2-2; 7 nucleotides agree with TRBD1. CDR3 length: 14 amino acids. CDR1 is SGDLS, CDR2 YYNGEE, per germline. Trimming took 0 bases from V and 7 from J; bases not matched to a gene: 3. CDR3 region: CASSVVSGGGELFF. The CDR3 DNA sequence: TGTGCCAGCAGCGTAGTTTCAGGGGGCGGGGAGCTGTTTTTT.

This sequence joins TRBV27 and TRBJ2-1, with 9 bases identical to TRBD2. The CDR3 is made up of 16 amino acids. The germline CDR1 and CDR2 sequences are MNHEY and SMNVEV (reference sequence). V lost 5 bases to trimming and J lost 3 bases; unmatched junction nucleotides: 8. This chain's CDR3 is CASSSSGSWFYNEQFF. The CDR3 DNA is TGTGCCAGCAGTAGTAGCGGGAGTTGGTTCTACAATGAGCAGTTCTTC.

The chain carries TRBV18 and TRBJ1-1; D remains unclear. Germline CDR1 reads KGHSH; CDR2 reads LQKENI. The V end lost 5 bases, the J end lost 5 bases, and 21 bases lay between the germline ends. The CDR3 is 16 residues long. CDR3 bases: TGTGCCAGCTCAGGAGCCGGGCCCCGGTCGAGGACTGAAGCTTTCTTT. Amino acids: CASSGAGPRSRTEAFF.

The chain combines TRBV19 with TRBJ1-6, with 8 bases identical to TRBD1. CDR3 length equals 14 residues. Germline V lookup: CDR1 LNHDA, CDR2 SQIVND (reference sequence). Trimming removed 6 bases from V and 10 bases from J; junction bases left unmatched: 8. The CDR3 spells CASSSGQGGSPLHF. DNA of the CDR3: TGTGCCAGTAGCAGCGGACAGGGTGGCTCACCCCTCCACTTT.

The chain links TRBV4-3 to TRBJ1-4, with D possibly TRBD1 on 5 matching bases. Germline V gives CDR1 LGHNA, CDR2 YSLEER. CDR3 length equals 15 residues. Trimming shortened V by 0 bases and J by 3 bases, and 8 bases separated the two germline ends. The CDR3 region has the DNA TGCGCCAGCAGCCAAGATTTGGGACCTAATGAAAAACTGTTTTTT. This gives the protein CASSQDLGPNEKLFF.

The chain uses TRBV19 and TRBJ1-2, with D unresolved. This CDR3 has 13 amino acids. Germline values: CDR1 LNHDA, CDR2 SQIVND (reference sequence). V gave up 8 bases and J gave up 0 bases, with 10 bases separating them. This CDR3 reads CASLAGPNYGYTF. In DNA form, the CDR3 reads TGTGCCAGTTTGGCGGGCCCTAACTATGGCTACACCTTC.

For the CDR3, the DNA is TGTGCCAGCAGCCAAGATAGGCAGCGGGAGGCCTACAATGAGCAGTTCTTC. Protein sequence: CASSQDRQREAYNEQFF. The genes are TRBV4-2 and TRBJ2-1, with 9 bases that match TRBD2. This CDR3 comprises 17 residues. The germline V gene has CDR1 LGHNA and CDR2 YNFKEQ. The ends lost 0 bases at V and 2 bases at J; junction bases unmatched: 5.

CDR3 DNA: TGTGCCAGCGGACGGTGGGGTCGTAGCAATCAGCCCCAGCATTTT. This gives the protein CASGRWGRSNQPQHF. The chain employs TRBV2 and TRBJ1-5; D call uncertain. The CDR3 has 15 residues. V was clipped by 8 bases and J by 0 bases, with 14 bases between them. CDR1 is SNHLY, CDR2 FYNNEI, per germline.

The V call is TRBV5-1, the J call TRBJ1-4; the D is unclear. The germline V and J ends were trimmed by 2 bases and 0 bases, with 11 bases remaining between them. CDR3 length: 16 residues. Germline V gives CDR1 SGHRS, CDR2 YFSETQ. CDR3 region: CASSFALGATNEKLFF. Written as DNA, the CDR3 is TGCGCCAGCAGCTTTGCCCTTGGGGCAACTAATGAAAAACTGTTTTTT.

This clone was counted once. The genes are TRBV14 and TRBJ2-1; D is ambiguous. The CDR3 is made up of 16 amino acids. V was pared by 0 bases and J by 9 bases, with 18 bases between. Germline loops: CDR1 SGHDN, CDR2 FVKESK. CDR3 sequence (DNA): TGTGCCAGCAGCCAAGATCTGGCCCCCTACGTGAGTGAGCAGTTCTTC. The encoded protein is CASSQDLAPYVSEQFF.

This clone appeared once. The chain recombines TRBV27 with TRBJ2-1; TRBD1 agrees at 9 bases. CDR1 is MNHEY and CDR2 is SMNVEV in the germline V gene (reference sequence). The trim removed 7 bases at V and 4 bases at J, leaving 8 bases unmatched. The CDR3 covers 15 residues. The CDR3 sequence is CASNLQGAAYNEQFF. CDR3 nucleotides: TGTGCCAGCAACCTACAGGGGGCTGCGTACAATGAGCAGTTCTTC.

The CDR3 nucleotides read TGTGCCAGCAGTGACAGGGGGGGTCAGCCCCAGCATTTT. It specifies CASSDRGGQPQHF. The rearrangement joins TRBV6-1 to TRBJ1-5, with 7 bases matching TRBD1. The CDR3 contains 13 residues. The germline gives CDR1 MNHNS, CDR2 SASEGT. Trimming cost V 3 bases and J 6 bases; bases outside gene matches: 2.

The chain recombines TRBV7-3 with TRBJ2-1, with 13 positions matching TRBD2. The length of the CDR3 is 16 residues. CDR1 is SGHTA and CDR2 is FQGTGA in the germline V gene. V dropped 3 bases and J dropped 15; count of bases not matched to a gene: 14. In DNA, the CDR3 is TGTGCCAGCAGCTTTAGTGCCGGGACTAGCGGGGCTCACCGGTTCTTC. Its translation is CASSFSAGTSGAHRFF.

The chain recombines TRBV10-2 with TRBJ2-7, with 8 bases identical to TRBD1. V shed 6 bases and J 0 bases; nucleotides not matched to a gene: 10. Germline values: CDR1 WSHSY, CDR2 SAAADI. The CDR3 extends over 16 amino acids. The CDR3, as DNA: TGCGCCAGCAGCCCCCCGACAGGGGCAAACTCCTACGAGCAGTACTTC. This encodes CASSPPTGANSYEQYF.

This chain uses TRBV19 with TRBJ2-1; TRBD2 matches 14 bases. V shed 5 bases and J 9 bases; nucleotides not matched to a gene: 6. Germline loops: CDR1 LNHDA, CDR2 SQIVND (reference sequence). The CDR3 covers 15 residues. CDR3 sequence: CASSLGTSGSREQFF. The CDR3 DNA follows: TGTGCCAGTAGTCTAGGGACTAGCGGGAGCCGTGAGCAGTTCTTC.

This CDR3 is CASSLGWGAYEQYF. CDR3 nucleotide sequence: TGTGCCAGCAGTTTAGGTTGGGGGGCCTACGAGCAGTACTTC. The chain has TRBV27 and TRBJ2-7; TRBD2 might be the D (6 bases). V shed 2 bases and J shed 2 bases, with 10 bases lying between them. The CDR3 spans 14 residues. The germline CDR1 and CDR2 sequences are MNHEY and SMNVEV (reference sequence).

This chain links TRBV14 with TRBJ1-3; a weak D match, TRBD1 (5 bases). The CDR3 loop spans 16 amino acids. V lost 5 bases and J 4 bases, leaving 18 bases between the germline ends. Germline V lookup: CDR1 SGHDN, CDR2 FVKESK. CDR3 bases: TGTGCCAGCAGCTCAACGGGGACGATGCGGGGAAACACCATATATTTT. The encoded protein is CASSSTGTMRGNTIYF. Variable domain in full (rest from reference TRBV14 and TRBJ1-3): EAGVTQFPSHSVIEKGQTVTLRCDPISGHDNLYWYRRVMGKEIKFLLHFVKESKQDESGMPNNRFLAERTGGTYSTLKVQPAELEDSGVYFCASSSTGTMRGNTIYFGEGSWLTVV.

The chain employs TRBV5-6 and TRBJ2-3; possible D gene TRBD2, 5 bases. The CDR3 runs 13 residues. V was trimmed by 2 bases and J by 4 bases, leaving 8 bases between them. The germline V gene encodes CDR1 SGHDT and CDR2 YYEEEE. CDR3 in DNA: TGTGCCAGCAGCTTCACTAGGCCAGATACGCAGTATTTT. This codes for CASSFTRPDTQYF.

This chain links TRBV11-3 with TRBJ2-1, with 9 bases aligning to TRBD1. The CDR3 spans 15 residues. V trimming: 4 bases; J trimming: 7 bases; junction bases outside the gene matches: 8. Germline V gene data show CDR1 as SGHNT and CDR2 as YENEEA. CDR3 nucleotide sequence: TGTGCCAGCAGCTGGGGGGGGACAGGGATTAATGAGCAGTTCTTC. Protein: CASSWGGTGINEQFF.